One and the same sample provided the 30 T cell receptor beta chains below, sequenced in a study of T cells after yellow fever vaccination. TCRdb processed the 5' RACE reads anew with MiXCR; each CDR3 protein has one entry. This table holds some 320,000 distinct CDR3 sequences, roughly 9% found once. Sequencing used CD4+ T cells sorted from PBMCs, obtained 5 days after the yellow fever booster vaccination. The receptors were sampled from a man between 18 and 35 years old who received the YFV17D yellow fever vaccine.

The V and J genes are TRBV5-1 and TRBJ1-1, with unresolved D. The germline V and J ends were trimmed by 0 bases and 0 bases, with 9 bases remaining between them. The CDR3 is 15 amino acids. Germline CDR1 is SGHRS and CDR2 is YFSETQ. In DNA form, the CDR3 reads TGCGCCAGCAGCTTGGTCCCGGAGATGAACACTGAAGCTTTCTTT. Protein product: CASSLVPEMNTEAFF.

The chain uses TRBV5-1 and TRBJ1-4; TRBD1 is a possible D gene (5 bases). Germline-derived CDR1 and CDR2 are SGHRS and YFSETQ. V was trimmed by 0 bases and J by 3 bases, leaving 9 bases between them. This CDR3 region has 15 residues. CDR3 loop: CASSLVQASNEKLFF. CDR3 nucleotides: TGCGCCAGCAGCTTGGTACAGGCTTCTAATGAAAAACTGTTTTTT.

This clonotype showed up many times. The chain uses TRBV4-1 and TRBJ1-2; a possible D gene is TRBD1 (5 bases). Trimming removed 4 bases from V and 5 bases from J, with 20 bases in between. This CDR3 contains 16 residues. The V gene's germline CDR1 is MGHRA and CDR2 YSYEKL. The CDR3 bases are TGCGCCAGCAGCCGGGCGCGCCCGCAGGGTGGGTATGGCTACACCTTC. Protein: CASSRARPQGGYGYTF.

This clonotype showed up just a few times. The genes are TRBV5-6 and TRBJ2-7; 8 positions agree with TRBD1. This CDR3 has 14 residues. In germline, CDR1 is SGHDT, CDR2 YYEEEE. The trim removed 3 bases at V and 5 bases at J, leaving 7 bases unmatched. CDR3 DNA: TGTGCCAGCAGCTACCCGGACAGGGCCAACGAGCAGTACGTC. Residues: CASSYPDRANEQYV.

The chain employs TRBV4-1 and TRBJ2-2; perhaps TRBD1 as D (6 bases). The germline V gene encodes CDR1 MGHRA and CDR2 YSYEKL. Trimming removed 4 bases at V and 7 bases at J, with 19 bases between. There are 16 residues in the CDR3. This CDR3 is CASSLRDTRDGGELFF. CDR3 DNA: TGCGCCAGCAGCCTCCGGGACACGAGGGATGGCGGGGAGCTGTTTTTT.

The CDR3: CASSSIPNTGELFF. The CDR3 DNA reads TGTGCCAGCAGTTCCATACCGAACACCGGGGAGCTGTTTTTT. The J gene is TRBJ2-2, the V gene TRBV12-3 or TRBV12-4; D uncertain. V was trimmed by 4 bases and J by 0 bases, leaving 6 bases between them. The CDR3 spans 14 residues.

This clonotype was counted between two and nine times. The chain couples TRBV18 to TRBJ2-2, with 7 bases matching TRBD1. Trimming cost V 4 bases and J 4 bases; bases outside gene matches: 12. The germline CDR1 and CDR2 sequences are KGHSH and LQKENI. The length of the CDR3 is 17 residues. The CDR3 region is CASSLNGPQGTTGELFF. As DNA, the CDR3 is TGTGCCAGCTCACTAAATGGGCCACAGGGGACCACCGGGGAGCTGTTTTTT.

This clonotype was seen many times. V usage is TRBV7-9 and J usage is TRBJ2-7; 12 bases are a match to TRBD2. CDR1 SEHNR and CDR2 FQNEAQ come from the germline V gene (reference sequence). The CDR3 covers 16 residues. J gave up 2 bases and V 4 bases, and 6 bases lay outside the gene matches. This chain's CDR3 is CASSSPSGGAPYEQYF. Written as DNA, the CDR3 is TGTGCCAGCAGCTCCCCTAGCGGGGGGGCCCCCTACGAGCAGTACTTC.

The chain couples TRBV19 to TRBJ2-7; 8 nucleotides agree with TRBD1. Germline loops: CDR1 LNHDA, CDR2 SQIVND (reference sequence). The CDR3 has 15 residues. Trimming cost V 3 bases and J 3 bases; bases outside gene matches: 7. The CDR3 spells CASSIRLGQGYEQYF. In nucleotides, the CDR3 is TGTGCCAGTAGTATTAGGTTAGGACAGGGCTACGAGCAGTACTTC.

The gene calls are TRBV2 and TRBJ2-7, with 7 bases aligning to TRBD2. Trimming at V came to 3 bases and at J to 0 bases, leaving 2 bases not matched to a gene. This CDR3 region has 14 residues. Germline CDR1 is SNHLY and CDR2 is FYNNEI. The CDR3 DNA is TGTGCCAGCAGTGATTGGGGGGGCTCCTACGAGCAGTACTTC. The encoded protein is CASSDWGGSYEQYF. Looking up the rest from reference TRBV2 and TRBJ2-7 gives the full variable domain: EPEVTQTPSHQVTQMGQEVILRCVPISNHLYFYWYRQILGQKVEFLVSFYNNEISEKSEIFDDQFSVERPDGSNFTLKIRSTKLEDSAMYFCASSDWGGSYEQYFGPGTRLTVT.

In this sample, this clonotype turned up a few times. The V gene is TRBV4-2, the J gene TRBJ2-3, with 9 bases lining up with TRBD2. Trimming removed 6 bases from V and 0 bases from J; junction bases left unmatched: 13. CDR3 length: 18 amino acids. The germline gives CDR1 LGHNA, CDR2 YNFKEQ. The CDR3 loop is CASRRSGGPRSSTDTQYF. CDR3 DNA: TGTGCCAGCAGGAGGAGCGGGGGGCCTAGAAGTAGCACAGATACGCAGTATTTT.

As concerns this clonotype: The junction departs from germline at one end; a sequencing error may be responsible. The chain uses TRBV7-2 and TRBJ2-2, with D perhaps given as TRBD1 or TRBD2 (5 bases each). Germline lookup yields CDR1 SGHTA and CDR2 FQGNSA. The CDR3 is made up of 15 amino acids. CDR3 region: CASSPSGTYTGELIF. The CDR3 region has the DNA TGTGCCAGCAGCCCATCCGGGACCTACACCGGGGAGCTGATTTTT.

This clonotype occurred a few times. This chain links TRBV5-5 with TRBJ2-2; D ambiguous. Germline values: CDR1 SGHKS, CDR2 YYEKEE (reference sequence). Trimming pared 2 bases from V and 5 bases from J, leaving 13 bases between. The CDR3 has 15 amino acids. The CDR3 DNA reads as TGTGCCAGCAGCTTCTCGGCCTTGCTTACCGGGGAGCTGTTTTTT. Protein sequence: CASSFSALLTGELFF.

V and J are TRBV5-6 and TRBJ2-1, with 14 nucleotides matching TRBD2. CDR3 length equals 16 residues. Germline-derived CDR1 and CDR2 are SGHDT and YYEEEE. The V segment lost 2 bases and the J segment 5 bases; nucleotides outside the gene matches: 3. CDR3 amino acids: CASSLRTSGGHNEQFF. CDR3 in DNA: TGTGCCAGCAGCTTACGGACTAGCGGGGGGCACAATGAGCAGTTCTTC.

The gene calls are TRBV6-6 and TRBJ1-5; no clear D. This CDR3 has 21 residues. Trimming removed 2 bases at V and 4 bases at J, with 30 bases between. Germline V gene data show CDR1 as MNHNY and CDR2 as SVGAGI (reference sequence). DNA for the CDR3: TGTGCCAGCAGTTACACTCCCGGGGAGGGAGGAATTTCTACAACTAATCAGCCCCAGCATTTT. Residues: CASSYTPGEGGISTTNQPQHF.

The sample holds many counts of this clonotype. This rearrangement joins TRBV5-1 to TRBJ1-1; tentative D call: TRBD1 (5 bases). The V end lost 4 bases, the J end lost 4 bases, and 11 bases lay between the germline ends. Germline CDR1 SGHRS, CDR2 YFSETQ. The CDR3 is 13 amino acids. The CDR3 reads CASSRVGRTEAFF. CDR3 sequence (DNA): TGCGCCAGCAGCCGAGTGGGGCGCACTGAAGCTTTCTTT.

This clonotype was observed a few times. This chain joins TRBV2 and TRBJ2-7; D remains unclear. Trimming shortened V by 2 bases and J by 6 bases, and 14 bases separated the two germline ends. CDR3 length: 14 residues. Germline CDR1 reads SNHLY; CDR2 reads FYNNEI. In DNA, the CDR3 is TGTGCCAGCAGTGAATATGGCGCTAGGGTCGAGCAGTACTTC. Protein product: CASSEYGARVEQYF.

The CDR3 DNA follows: TGTGCCAGCAGCGAGGGGTCTGCCGGGCACTCTGGAAACACCATATATTTT. This translates into CASSEGSAGHSGNTIYF. The chain combines TRBV5-4 with TRBJ1-3; D may be TRBD1 (5 bases). The CDR3 covers 17 residues. From germline, CDR1 is SGHNT and CDR2 YYREEE (reference sequence). V lost 4 bases, J lost 0 bases, and 17 bases lay in between. The full variable domain, rest sourced from reference TRBV5-4 and TRBJ1-3, is ETGVTQSPTHLIKTRGQQVTLRCSSQSGHNTVSWYQQALGQGPQFIFQYYREEENGRGNFPPRFSGLQFPNYSSELNVNALELDDSALYLCASSEGSAGHSGNTIYFGEGSWLTVV.

The CDR3 loop is CASSFLGDTEAFF. The CDR3 DNA reads TGTGCCAGCAGCTTTCTAGGGGACACTGAAGCTTTCTTT. This sequence joins TRBV11-1 and TRBJ1-1; maybe TRBD1 (5 bases). The germline V gene encodes CDR1 SGHAT and CDR2 FQDESV (reference sequence). The length of the CDR3 is 13 residues. V was cut by 3 bases and J by 3 bases, with 8 bases left in between.

This clonotype has just a few counts. This CDR3 is CASSRDLGETQYF. Written as DNA, the CDR3 is TGTGCCAGCAGCCGGGACCTTGGGGAGACCCAGTACTTC. The chain couples TRBV5-4 to TRBJ2-5; D is tentatively TRBD1 or TRBD2 (5 bases each). The CDR3 contains 13 residues. Looked up from germline, CDR1 is SGHNT and CDR2 is YYREEE (reference sequence). V lost 4 bases, J lost 5 bases, and 12 bases lay in between.

The chain recombines TRBV6-1 with TRBJ2-3; TRBD2 is a possible D gene (5 bases). V shed 3 bases and J shed 1 base, with 14 bases lying between them. Germline CDR1 is MNHNS and CDR2 is SASEGT. The CDR3 has 16 residues. Written as DNA, the CDR3 is TGTGCCAGCAGTGACGGAGTCTTGCGGGGCACAGATACGCAGTATTTT. It codes for CASSDGVLRGTDTQYF.

The sample holds many counts of this clonotype. The J gene is TRBJ1-6, the V gene TRBV12-3 or TRBV12-4, with a possible D match to TRBD1 (5 bases). V shed 7 bases and J shed 10 bases, with 17 bases lying between them. The CDR3 contains 14 residues. The CDR3 nucleotides read TGTGCCAGCACCGTCTCCGGGGGGAACTCACCCCTCCACTTT. It yields the protein CASTVSGGNSPLHF.

At least ten counts were recorded for this clonotype. The chain employs TRBV7-2 and TRBJ2-1, with D perhaps matching TRBD2 (5 bases). The CDR3 consists of 16 residues. Germline V gene sequence: CDR1 SGHTA, CDR2 FQGNSA. V was cut by 4 bases and J by 1 base, with 14 bases left in between. The CDR3 sequence is CASSSRFSGSYNEQFF. CDR3 in DNA: TGTGCCAGCAGCTCACGTTTTTCGGGATCCTACAATGAGCAGTTCTTC.

The chain carries TRBV4-2 and TRBJ1-1, with TRBD1 matching 8 bases. The CDR3 is made up of 15 amino acids. Germline trimming cut 4 bases from V and 1 base from J; bases unmatched to any gene: 5. Germline V CDR1 and CDR2: LGHNA, YNFKEQ. This CDR3 is CASSRTGQENTEAFF. CDR3 sequence (DNA): TGTGCCAGCAGCCGTACGGGACAGGAGAACACTGAAGCTTTCTTT.

V and J are TRBV11-2 and TRBJ2-1; maybe TRBD2 (5 bases). CDR3 size: 15 residues. V dropped 5 bases and J dropped 3 bases, with 14 bases sitting between them. Looked up from germline, CDR1 is SGHAT and CDR2 is FQNNGV. CDR3 sequence: CASSRGSLGYNEQFF. As DNA, the CDR3 is TGTGCCAGCAGCAGAGGGAGCCTAGGCTACAATGAGCAGTTCTTC.

The CDR3 nucleotides read TGTGGGATACAGGGGGCAAAGAATTCACCCCTCCACTTT. Translated: CGIQGAKNSPLHF. The rearrangement links TRBV28 to TRBJ1-6, with 9 bases that match TRBD1. Germline CDR1 and CDR2: MDHEN and SYDVKM. The CDR3 is made up of 13 amino acids.

This clonotype showed up many times. This chain connects TRBV29-1 to TRBJ2-5; no clear D. V was cut by 6 bases and J by 5 bases, with 7 bases left in between. The V gene's germline CDR1 is SQVTM and CDR2 ANQGSEA. There are 10 residues in the CDR3. The CDR3 nucleotides are TGCAGCGTCCGGTTGGAGACCCAGTACTTC. This sequence encodes CSVRLETQYF.

The genes are TRBV7-2 and TRBJ2-5, with TRBD1 matching 8 bases. The CDR3 sequence is 14 residues long. After removal of 3 bases from V and 5 bases from J, the junction contained 5 bases not matched to a gene. CDR1 and CDR2 from the germline V gene are SGHTA and FQGNSA. CDR3 amino acids: CASSFSRGRETQYF. In nucleotides, the CDR3 is TGTGCCAGCAGCTTTTCCAGGGGGCGGGAGACCCAGTACTTC.

This clonotype was counted only a few times. The V call is TRBV20-1, the J call TRBJ2-7, with 8 bases that match TRBD1. Germline CDR1 is DFQATT and CDR2 is SNEGSKA (reference sequence). The CDR3 has 14 amino acids. J lost 7 bases, V lost 0 bases, and 8 bases had no gene match. The CDR3 DNA sequence: TGCAGTGCTAGAGATCTGGGACAGGCGAGGGAGCAGTACTTC. As protein: CSARDLGQAREQYF.

This clonotype was picked up many times. The gene calls are TRBV10-1 and TRBJ2-7; no reliable D call. V shed 4 bases and J shed 4 bases, with 17 bases lying between them. Germline-derived CDR1 and CDR2 are WNHNN and SYGVQD (reference sequence). The CDR3 contains 15 residues. This chain's CDR3 is CASSGFVGGKYEQYF. CDR3 DNA sequence: TGCGCCAGCAGTGGATTCGTCGGTGGTAAATACGAGCAGTACTTC.